The TCR beta chain under discussion was sequenced for a study of cytotoxic CD8 clonotypes in ibrutinib-treated CLL. The data were produced by immunoSEQ multiplex PCR, yet TCRdb's version contains in-frame clones alone and is incomplete. Of 130,000 or so clones in the sample, 80% to 90% were seen once. V lost 3 bases and J lost 4, with 7 bases in between. This CDR3 is built from 13 residues. Germline V gene data show CDR1 as SNHLY and CDR2 as FYNNEI. The TCR comes from a human donor with chronic lymphocytic leukemia. V and J are TRBV2 and TRBJ1-5; D is undetermined. The source material was PBMCs, sampled after 24 months of ibrutinib treatment. The CDR3 region has the DNA TGTGCCAGCAGTGAGTCGTCGAATCAGCCCCAGCATTTT. Its protein product is CASSESSNQPQHF.